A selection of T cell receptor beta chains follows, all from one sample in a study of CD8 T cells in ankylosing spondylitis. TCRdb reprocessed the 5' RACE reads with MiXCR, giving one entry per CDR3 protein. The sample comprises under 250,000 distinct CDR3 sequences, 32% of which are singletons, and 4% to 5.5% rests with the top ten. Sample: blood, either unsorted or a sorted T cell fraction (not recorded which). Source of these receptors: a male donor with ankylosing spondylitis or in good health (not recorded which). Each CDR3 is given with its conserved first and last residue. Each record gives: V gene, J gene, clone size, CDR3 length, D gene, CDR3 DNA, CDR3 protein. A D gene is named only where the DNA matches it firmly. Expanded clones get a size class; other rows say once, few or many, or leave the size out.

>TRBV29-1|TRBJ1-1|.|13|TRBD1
TGCAGCGTTCCGGGACAGCTGAACACTGAAGCTTTCTTT
CSVPGQLNTEAFF
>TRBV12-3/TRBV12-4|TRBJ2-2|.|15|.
TGTGCCAGCAGTTTGGGGGTGGGAAGCACCGGGGAGCTGTTTTTT
CASSLGVGSTGELFF
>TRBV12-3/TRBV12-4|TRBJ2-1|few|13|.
TGTGCCAGCAGTTTCAGTAGTCTCAATGAGCAGTTCTTC
CASSFSSLNEQFF
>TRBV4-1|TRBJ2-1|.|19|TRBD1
TGCGCCAGCAGCCAGGGACTAATACTTCCGGGACAGGGAGGGAATGAGCAGTTCTTC
CASSQGLILPGQGGNEQFF
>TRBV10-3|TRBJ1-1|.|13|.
TGTGCTACTTACCGGGGGGCGGGATCTGAAGCTTTCTTT
CATYRGAGSEAFF
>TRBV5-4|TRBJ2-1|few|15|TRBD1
TGTGCCAGCAGCTTCCCCGGACAGGGGGAGAATGAGCAGTTCTTC
CASSFPGQGENEQFF
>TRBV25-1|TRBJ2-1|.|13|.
TGTGCCAGCAAGGGCACCGCAGAAAATGAGCAGTTCTTC
CASKGTAENEQFF
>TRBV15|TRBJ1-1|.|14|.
TGTGCCACCAGCAGAGATGTTGGGGCTATTGAAGCTTTCTTT
CATSRDVGAIEAFF
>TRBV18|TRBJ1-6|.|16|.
TGTGCCAGCTCACTTACAACAGGGCTTGGGGATTCACCCCTCCACTTT
CASSLTTGLGDSPLHF
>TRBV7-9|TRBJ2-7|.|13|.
TGTGCCACTGGCGGGTCGAACTCCTACGAGCAGTACTTC
CATGGSNSYEQYF
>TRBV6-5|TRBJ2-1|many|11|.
TGTGCCAGCAGTTACTCCAATGAGCAGTTCTTC
CASSYSNEQFF
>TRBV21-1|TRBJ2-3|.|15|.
TGTGCCAGCAGCAAAGGGGCAGGGGATACAGATACGCAGTATTTT
CASSKGAGDTDTQYF
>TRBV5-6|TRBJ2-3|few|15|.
TGTGCCAGCAGCTTGGACGGTGGGGGGAAAGATACGCAGTATTTT
CASSLDGGGKDTQYF
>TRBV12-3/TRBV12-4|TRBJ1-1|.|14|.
TGTGCCAGCAGTTATTTAGCACCTGGGACTGAAGCTTTCTTT
CASSYLAPGTEAFF
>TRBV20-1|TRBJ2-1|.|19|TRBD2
TGCAGTGCTAGAGTGGGGAGTAGCGGGGGACACATCCGCTACAATGAGCAGTTCTTC
CSARVGSSGGHIRYNEQFF
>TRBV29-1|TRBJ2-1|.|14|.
TGCAGCGTTGAAACGGGGCCCCCCTACAATGAGCAGTTCTTC
CSVETGPPYNEQFF
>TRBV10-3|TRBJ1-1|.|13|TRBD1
TGTGCCATCAGTGGGACAGGGAGCACTGAAGCTTTCTTT
CAISGTGSTEAFF
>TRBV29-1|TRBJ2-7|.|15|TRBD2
TGCAGCGTTGAAGATTGGTCTAGCGGGGCCTACGAGCAGTACTTC
CSVEDWSSGAYEQYF